A single sample is the source of the 30 T cell receptor beta chains below, sequenced in a study of CD4 T cells in relation to SARS-CoV-2 and coronaviruses. Clones were read by immunoSEQ multiplex PCR, and TCRdb kept only the in-frame ones, dropping some. The sample has around 16,000 clones; approximately 80% are singletons. These receptors' targets are unknown. CD4+ T cells from unexposed donors were obtained before the COVID-19 pandemic (2011-2018). After roughly 9 days of culture, CD4+ T cells were isolated. The sequencing input was CD4+ T cells from PBMCs, cultured in vitro. The receptors originated from a human donor in good health.

The chain is built from TRBV15 and TRBJ2-7; no clear D gene. CDR3 length: 17 amino acids. In germline, CDR1 is LNHNV, CDR2 YYDKDF (reference sequence). The V end was cut by 0 bases, the J end by 0 bases, with 15 bases between. CDR3 in DNA: TGTGCCACCAGCAGAGATCGTGGGGTATCGATCTCCTACGAGCAGTACTTC. Its translation: CATSRDRGVSISYEQYF.

The chain recombines TRBV11-2 with TRBJ1-5; the D is unclear. This CDR3 region has 13 residues. Germline V gives CDR1 SGHAT, CDR2 FQNNGV. V dropped 0 bases and J dropped 7 bases, with 7 bases sitting between them. CDR3 bases: TGTGCCAGCAGCTTAGATCTTAGACAGCCCCAGCATTTT. Translating it yields CASSLDLRQPQHF.

The chain combines TRBV6-1 with TRBJ2-5; D is perhaps TRBD2 (5 bases). CDR1 MNHNS and CDR2 SASEGT come from the germline V gene. This CDR3 is 14 amino acids long. Trimming took off 1 base at V and 5 bases at J, with 11 bases between the two ends. The CDR3 nucleotides read TGTGCCAGCAGTGAAGAGAGGGTGGGGGAGACCCAGTACTTC. It encodes CASSEERVGETQYF.

V gene TRBV9 combines with J gene TRBJ1-6; maybe TRBD1 (5 bases). V was shortened by 4 bases and J by 5 bases, with 13 bases between the two germline ends. Germline loops: CDR1 SGDLS, CDR2 YYNGEE. The CDR3 has 15 residues. The CDR3 DNA is TGTGCCAGCAGCTCGCAGGGACCTGATAATTCACCCCTCCACTTT. Translation gives CASSSQGPDNSPLHF. Drawing the rest from reference TRBV9 and TRBJ1-6, the complete variable domain is DSGVTQTPKHLITATGQRVTLRCSPRSGDLSVYWYQQSLDQGLQFLIQYYNGEERAKGNILERFSAQQFPDLHSELNLSSLELGDSALYFCASSSQGPDNSPLHFGNGTRLTVT.

This sequence joins TRBV7-7 and TRBJ2-7, with 7 bases that match TRBD2. V was clipped by 2 bases and J by 4 bases; unmatched bases: 8. Germline loops: CDR1 SSHAT, CDR2 FNYEAQ (reference sequence). CDR3 length: 15 amino acids. The CDR3 loop reads CASSLRASGPYEQYF. The CDR3 bases are TGTGCCAGCAGCTTACGGGCTAGCGGCCCATACGAGCAGTACTTC.

The rearrangement links TRBV18 to TRBJ2-5; D is undetermined. The CDR3 spans 11 residues. V was trimmed by 6 bases and J by 5 bases, leaving 7 bases between them. Germline loops: CDR1 KGHSH, CDR2 LQKENI. The chain's CDR3 is CASSPRETQYF. The CDR3 DNA follows: TGTGCCAGCTCGCCGAGGGAGACCCAGTACTTC. Variable domain in full (rest from reference TRBV18 and TRBJ2-5): NAGVMQNPRHLVRRRGQEARLRCSPMKGHSHVYWYRQLPEEGLKFMVYLQKENIIDESGMPKERFSAEFPKEGPSILRIQQVVRGDSAAYFCASSPRETQYFGPGTRLLVL.

The rearrangement links TRBV2 to TRBJ2-5; 8 nucleotides align to TRBD1. The CDR3 is 13 residues long. V lost 5 bases and J lost 5; bases outside the gene matches: 4. The germline gives CDR1 SNHLY, CDR2 FYNNEI. For the CDR3, the DNA is TGTGCCAGCAGTCCGGACAGGGCGGAGACCCAGTACTTC. This sequence encodes CASSPDRAETQYF.

V usage is TRBV19 and J usage is TRBJ1-6, with TRBD1 matching 11 bases. This CDR3 is built from 15 residues. Germline-derived CDR1 and CDR2 are LNHDA and SQIVND (reference sequence). The V gene end was trimmed by 5 bases and the J gene end by 14 bases; junction bases not matched to a gene: 11. CDR3 in amino acids: CASSSGQGGIRALHF. The CDR3 DNA reads TGTGCCAGTAGTTCGGGACAGGGGGGCATCAGGGCCCTCCACTTT. The whole variable domain, remainder taken from reference TRBV19 and TRBJ1-6, is DGGITQSPKYLFRKEGQNVTLSCEQNLNHDAMYWYRQDPGQGLRLIYYSQIVNDFQKGDIAEGYSVSREKKESFPLTVTSAQKNPTAFYLCASSSGQGGIRALHFGNGTRLTVT.

The chain recombines TRBV15 with TRBJ2-3, with D unclear. Trimming took 1 base from V and 5 from J, leaving 10 bases between them. The CDR3 contains 14 residues. Germline loops: CDR1 LNHNV, CDR2 YYDKDF (reference sequence). CDR3 nucleotide sequence: TGTGCCACCAGCAGAGGGACGATGGGAGATACGCAGTATTTT. Protein product: CATSRGTMGDTQYF.

The chain combines TRBV18 with TRBJ2-7, with D possibly being TRBD2 (6 bases). The CDR3 loop spans 13 amino acids. V was clipped by 4 bases and J by 5 bases, with 12 bases between them. Germline CDR1 and CDR2: KGHSH and LQKENI. The CDR3 loop reads CASSLEAGDEQYF. The CDR3, as DNA: TGTGCCAGCTCACTAGAAGCGGGCGACGAGCAGTACTTC. The full variable domain, in which reference TRBV18 and TRBJ2-7 provide the parts outside the CDR3, is NAGVMQNPRHLVRRRGQEARLRCSPMKGHSHVYWYRQLPEEGLKFMVYLQKENIIDESGMPKERFSAEFPKEGPSILRIQQVVRGDSAAYFCASSLEAGDEQYFGPGTRLTVT.

The chain employs TRBV5-1 and TRBJ2-3, with D maybe TRBD1 (6 bases). From germline, CDR1 is SGHRS and CDR2 YFSETQ. The V and J ends lost 4 bases and 2 bases respectively, with 11 bases between them. There are 14 residues in the CDR3. CDR3 loop: CASSTGQFTDTQYF. As DNA, the CDR3 is TGCGCCAGCAGCACCGGACAGTTCACAGATACGCAGTATTTT.

The chain joins TRBV25-1 to TRBJ2-4, with 11 positions matching TRBD1. The CDR3 runs to 16 residues. CDR1 is MGHDK, CDR2 SYGVNS, per germline. Germline trimming cut 3 bases from V and 3 bases from J; bases unmatched to any gene: 4. The CDR3 sequence: CASSDRTGGNKNIQYF. The DNA of the CDR3 is TGTGCCAGCAGTGATAGGACAGGGGGCAACAAAAACATTCAGTACTTC.

The V gene is TRBV19, the J gene TRBJ1-1, with TRBD1 as a possible D gene (6 bases). With 5 bases removed from V and 0 bases from J, the gap between germline ends came to 13 bases. CDR1 LNHDA and CDR2 SQIVND come from the germline V gene (reference sequence). The CDR3 totals 15 residues. The DNA for the CDR3 is TGTGCCAGTAGTGACCGGACAGCTCTGAACACTGAAGCTTTCTTT. This translates into CASSDRTALNTEAFF. Full variable domain (rest looked up from reference TRBV19 and TRBJ1-1): DGGITQSPKYLFRKEGQNVTLSCEQNLNHDAMYWYRQDPGQGLRLIYYSQIVNDFQKGDIAEGYSVSREKKESFPLTVTSAQKNPTAFYLCASSDRTALNTEAFFGQGTRLTVV.

J is TRBJ2-7 and V is TRBV3-1 (or the pseudogene TRBV3-2); 7 nucleotides align to TRBD2. This CDR3 region has 15 residues. The trim removed 4 bases at V and 3 bases at J, leaving 9 bases unmatched. The germline V gene encodes CDR1 LGHDT and CDR2 YNNKEL (reference sequence). For the CDR3, the DNA is TGTGCCAGCAGCCGCAAAATGGGGGGGGACTACGAGCAGTACTTC. Translation: CASSRKMGGDYEQYF.

This clone is a singleton in its sample. This chain connects TRBV4-1 to TRBJ1-4, with D tentatively TRBD1 (5 bases). Looked up from germline, CDR1 is MGHRA and CDR2 is YSYEKL. Trimming removed 4 bases at V and 4 bases at J, with 10 bases between. This CDR3 comprises 14 residues. This CDR3 is CASSLRDGNEKLFF. In DNA form, the CDR3 reads TGCGCCAGCAGCCTCCGGGACGGTAATGAAAAACTGTTTTTT.

The gene calls are TRBV28 and TRBJ2-3; 8 nucleotides agree with TRBD2. The germline V gene encodes CDR1 MDHEN and CDR2 SYDVKM. The junction had 4 bases not matched to a gene; V was cut back by 4 bases and J by 4 bases. CDR3 length: 14 amino acids. CDR3 coding DNA: TGTGCCAGCAGTTATGGACTAGCTCCAGATACGCAGTATTTT. Its protein is CASSYGLAPDTQYF. The full variable domain, with the rest looked up from reference TRBV28 and TRBJ2-3, is DVKVTQSSRYLVKRTGEKVFLECVQDMDHENMFWYRQDPGLGLRLIYFSYDVKMKEKGDIPEGYSVSREKKERFSLILESASTNQTSMYLCASSYGLAPDTQYFGPGTRLTVL.

The chain uses TRBV4-1 and TRBJ2-5, with D perhaps matching TRBD2 (6 bases). Germline CDR1 and CDR2: MGHRA and YSYEKL. The CDR3 loop spans 17 amino acids. The V gene lost 0 bases and the J gene lost 5 bases, with 19 bases spanning the gap. CDR3 in DNA: TGCGCCAGCAGCCAAGACAGGAGTAGCGGAAAAAGGGAGACCCAGTACTTC. It yields the protein CASSQDRSSGKRETQYF.

The chain uses TRBV5-4 and TRBJ2-7; D not resolved. The CDR3 runs to 12 residues. V lost 4 bases and J 3 bases, leaving 8 bases between the germline ends. Germline V gene sequence: CDR1 SGHNT, CDR2 YYREEE (reference sequence). CDR3 nucleotides: TGTGCCAGCAGCAACACGGACTACGAGCAGTACTTC. Translated: CASSNTDYEQYF.

The chain employs TRBV2 and TRBJ1-1; D not resolved. This CDR3 is built from 13 residues. V was cut by 8 bases and J by 0 bases, with 10 bases left in between. Per the germline V gene, CDR1 is SNHLY and CDR2 is FYNNEI. The CDR3 sequence: CASRRGMNTEAFF. The CDR3 nucleotides are TGTGCCAGCCGACGGGGAATGAACACTGAAGCTTTCTTT.

The rearrangement uses TRBV14 and TRBJ2-1, with D possibly being TRBD2 (5 bases). Trimming removed 6 bases at V and 0 bases at J, with 12 bases between. CDR3 length: 15 residues. CDR1 is SGHDN and CDR2 is FVKESK in the germline V gene. The CDR3, as DNA: TGTGCCAGCAGACTTGGACTGAGCTCCTACAATGAGCAGTTCTTC. Residues: CASRLGLSSYNEQFF.

The V call is TRBV28, the J call TRBJ1-6; no clear D gene. Germline values: CDR1 MDHEN, CDR2 SYDVKM. Trimming took 3 bases from V and 9 from J, leaving 3 bases between them. This CDR3 contains 11 residues. The CDR3 spells CASSFSSPLHF. The DNA of the CDR3 is TGTGCCAGCAGTTTTAGTTCACCCCTCCACTTT. Full variable domain (missing parts from reference TRBV28 and TRBJ1-6): DVKVTQSSRYLVKRTGEKVFLECVQDMDHENMFWYRQDPGLGLRLIYFSYDVKMKEKGDIPEGYSVSREKKERFSLILESASTNQTSMYLCASSFSSPLHFGNGTRLTVT.

This clone was seen a handful of times. This chain connects TRBV7-3 to TRBJ1-6; no clear D. The CDR3 has 13 amino acids. The germline V and J ends were trimmed by 8 bases and 8 bases, with 13 bases remaining between them. CDR1 SGHTA and CDR2 FQGTGA come from the germline V gene. The CDR3 sequence is CASREVADSPLHF. The DNA for the CDR3 is TGTGCCAGCCGGGAGGTTGCGGATTCACCCCTCCACTTT.

This clone has only a few counts. The chain uses TRBV4-1 and TRBJ1-1; 7 nucleotides agree with TRBD1. The CDR3 covers 17 residues. CDR1 and CDR2 (germline): MGHRA, YSYEKL. The J segment lost 1 base and the V segment lost 6 bases, leaving 14 bases of the junction unmatched. Here the CDR3 DNA reads TGCGCCAGCAGTCTCACCCTCCTACAGGGGAGGAACACTGAAGCTTTCTTT. It specifies CASSLTLLQGRNTEAFF.

This rearrangement joins TRBV5-1 to TRBJ2-1; TRBD1 agrees at 9 bases. V gave up 5 bases and J gave up 10 bases; unmatched junction bases: 7. This CDR3 has 13 residues. Germline CDR1 reads SGHRS; CDR2 reads YFSETQ. CDR3 sequence reads: CASRADRGAEQFF. The CDR3 bases are TGCGCCAGCAGGGCGGACAGGGGTGCCGAGCAGTTCTTC.

The J gene is TRBJ1-5, the V gene TRBV27, with D tentatively TRBD1 (5 bases). The germline gives CDR1 MNHEY, CDR2 SMNVEV (reference sequence). Trimming stripped 3 bases from V and 0 bases from J, with 9 bases between. This CDR3 is built from 15 residues. This CDR3 reads CASSFGGDSNQPQHF. The CDR3 DNA reads TGTGCCAGCAGTTTCGGGGGGGATAGCAATCAGCCCCAGCATTTT.

The chain uses TRBV9 and TRBJ1-6; maybe TRBD1 (6 bases). V gave up 5 bases and J gave up 17 bases, with 23 bases separating them. CDR1 is SGDLS, CDR2 YYNGEE, per germline. This CDR3 comprises 14 residues. CDR3 sequence reads: CASSLGTSRGSIHF. The CDR3 coding sequence is TGTGCCAGCAGTCTCGGGACATCCCGGGGGTCAATCCACTTT.

The chain is built from TRBV18 and TRBJ1-5; no clear D gene. V lost 3 bases and J 5 bases, leaving 8 bases between the germline ends. The germline gives CDR1 KGHSH, CDR2 LQKENI. The CDR3 is 13 residues long. The chain's CDR3 is CASSPLEDQPQHF. The CDR3 nucleotides read TGTGCCAGCTCACCTTTAGAAGATCAGCCCCAGCATTTT.

The rearrangement uses TRBV20-1 and TRBJ2-1; tentatively, D is TRBD2 (5 bases). Between the trimmed V and J ends, which lost 6 bases and 4 bases, there was a span of 13 bases. CDR1 is DFQATT and CDR2 is SNEGSKA in the germline V gene (reference sequence). The CDR3 is 13 amino acids. The CDR3 here is CSASRGIYNEQFF. In DNA, the CDR3 is TGCAGTGCGAGTCGAGGGATTTACAATGAGCAGTTCTTC.

V and J are TRBV9 and TRBJ1-6; 9 bases line up with TRBD1. Germline trimming cut 3 bases from V and 2 bases from J; bases unmatched to any gene: 6. The CDR3 is made up of 17 amino acids. CDR1 and CDR2 (germline): SGDLS, YYNGEE. CDR3: CASSGQQGATYNSPLHF. As DNA, the CDR3 is TGTGCCAGCAGCGGGCAACAGGGGGCCACCTATAATTCACCCCTCCACTTT.

V usage is TRBV20-1 and J usage is TRBJ1-2; D gene uncertain. Germline assignment: CDR1 DFQATT and CDR2 SNEGSKA (reference sequence). The CDR3 has 15 amino acids. V lost 3 bases and J lost 3, with 17 bases in between. CDR3 amino acids: CSASIGSSGDYGYTF. In nucleotides, the CDR3 is TGCAGTGCTAGTATTGGCAGCTCTGGGGACTATGGCTACACCTTC.